Listed below are T cell receptor beta chains from one sample, sequenced in a study of blood T cell repertoires in COVID-19. Produced via immunoSEQ multiplex PCR; TCRdb's table is partial and in-frame only. The repertoire holds some 69,000 clones, with around nine tenths as singletons. Sequenced material: peripheral blood. These receptors were taken from a man aged 55 to 69 with acute or convalescent COVID-19. The CDR3 runs from the conserved cysteine through the conserved F or W. A D gene is named only where the DNA matches it firmly. Only some rows state a clone size, as once, few, many or a class for expanded clones.

TRBV6-5,TRBJ1-5,TRBD1,-,CASSYGQGAFQPQHF,TGTGCCAGCAGTTACGGCCAGGGGGCTTTCCAGCCCCAGCATTTT
TRBV10-3,TRBJ1-1,TRBD1,-,CAISASGGNTEAFF,TGTGCCATCAGTGCTTCAGGGGGTAACACTGAAGCTTTCTTT
TRBV30,TRBJ2-1,-,-,CARKGVSYNEQFF,TGTGCCAGAAAGGGGGTCTCCTACAATGAGCAGTTCTTC
TRBV7-2,TRBJ2-1,TRBD2,once,CASRPAAGGPYNEQFF,TGTGCCAGCAGACCAGCAGCGGGGGGGCCATACAATGAGCAGTTCTTC
TRBV7-2,TRBJ2-7,-,-,CASSSLGASREQYF,TGTGCCAGCAGCTCTTTGGGGGCCTCGCGGGAGCAGTACTTC
TRBV7-9,TRBJ1-1,TRBD1,-,CASSPGTESTEAFF,TGTGCCAGCAGCCCCGGGACAGAGAGCACTGAAGCTTTCTTT
TRBV5-5,TRBJ1-4,TRBD1,-,CASSLGSGGREKLFF,TGTGCCAGCAGCTTGGGGTCAGGGGGTCGGGAAAAACTGTTTTTT
TRBV5-1,TRBJ1-4,-,-,CASSLVPEEKLFF,TGCGCCAGCAGCTTGGTTCCTGAGGAAAAACTGTTTTTT
TRBV6-1,TRBJ2-7,-,-,CASSEIWGTGEQYF,TGTGCCAGCAGTGAAATTTGGGGCACGGGCGAGCAGTACTTC
TRBV3-1/TRBV3-2,TRBJ1-6,-,-,CASSQVQVNSPLHF,TGTGCCAGCAGCCAAGTTCAGGTAAACTCACCCCTCCACTTT
TRBV3-1/TRBV3-2,TRBJ1-5,-,-,CASSQVGMDQPQHF,TGTGCCAGCAGCCAAGTGGGCATGGATCAGCCCCAGCATTTT
TRBV6-5,TRBJ1-5,TRBD1,once,CASESGTGGFPPQHF,TGTGCCAGTGAATCGGGGACAGGGGGCTTTCCGCCCCAGCATTTT
TRBV6-2/TRBV6-3,TRBJ2-7,-,-,CASSPSVTYEQYF,TGTGCCAGCAGTCCCTCGGTCACCTACGAGCAGTACTTC
TRBV5-8,TRBJ1-4,-,-,CASSFSVLLNEKLFF,TGTGCCAGCAGCTTTTCGGTTCTCCTAAATGAAAAACTGTTTTTT
TRBV7-9,TRBJ1-3,TRBD1,-,CASSSRDRGRNTIYF,TGTGCCAGCAGCTCGAGGGACAGGGGGCGAAACACCATATATTTT
TRBV2,TRBJ1-1,-,-,CASAGITEAFF,TGTGCCAGCGCAGGGATCACTGAAGCTTTCTTT
TRBV5-1,TRBJ2-1,-,-,CASSLGGEVIYNEQFF,TGCGCCAGCAGCTTGGGGGGAGAAGTAATCTACAATGAGCAGTTCTTC
TRBV5-1,TRBJ1-2,-,-,CASSLEGADYGYTF,TGCGCCAGCAGCTTGGAAGGGGCGGACTATGGCTACACCTTC
TRBV10-2,TRBJ2-1,TRBD2,-,CASRTSGGSNEQFF,TGCGCCAGCAGGACTAGCGGGGGATCAAATGAGCAGTTCTTC
TRBV5-1,TRBJ2-4,-,once,CASSLDSQNIQYF,TGCGCCAGCAGCTTGGACTCCCAAAACATTCAGTACTTC
TRBV4-1,TRBJ1-2,-,once,CASTAGRSVNYGYTF,TGCGCCAGCACCGCCGGTAGATCCGTAAACTATGGCTACACCTTC
TRBV3-1/TRBV3-2,TRBJ1-2,-,-,CASSQDRGARSYGYTF,TGTGCCAGCAGCCAAGATCGGGGGGCAAGGAGCTATGGCTACACCTTC
TRBV10-3,TRBJ2-5,-,-,CAIKGQAKETQYF,TGTGCCATCAAAGGCCAAGCGAAAGAGACCCAGTACTTC
TRBV6-1,TRBJ2-2,TRBD1,-,CASRQTGGGGELFF,TGTGCCAGCAGGCAAACAGGGGGCGGCGGGGAGCTGTTTTTT
TRBV7-9,TRBJ2-7,TRBD2,-,CASSPSGGNEQYF,TGTGCCAGCAGCCCTAGCGGGGGGAACGAGCAGTACTTC
TRBV9,TRBJ1-2,TRBD1,-,CASSVGTGGSYGYTF,TGTGCCAGCAGCGTAGGTACAGGGGGCAGCTATGGCTACACCTTC
TRBV7-2,TRBJ1-6,TRBD1,-,CASRNRDRVNSPLHF,TGTGCCAGCAGGAATCGGGACAGGGTAAACTCACCCCTCCACTTT
TRBV29-1,TRBJ2-7,-,-,CSVGQNLNEQYF,TGCAGCGTAGGACAGAACCTCAACGAGCAGTACTTC
TRBV7-9,TRBJ1-1,-,once,CASSNQQGMNTEAFF,TGTGCCAGCAGCAATCAACAGGGTATGAACACTGAAGCTTTCTTT
TRBV6-5,TRBJ1-2,-,-,CASSYEGTYGYTF,TGTGCCAGCAGTTATGAGGGCACCTATGGCTACACCTTC
TRBV19,TRBJ2-4,TRBD1,-,CASSAGTDKNIQYF,TGTGCCAGTAGTGCCGGGACAGATAAAAACATTCAGTACTTC
TRBV4-2,TRBJ2-7,-,-,CASSQEVTQGYEQYF,TGTGCCAGCAGCCAAGAGGTTACTCAGGGCTACGAGCAGTACTTC
TRBV10-1,TRBJ2-3,-,once,CASSETPGSDTQYF,TGCGCCAGCAGTGAGACTCCGGGATCAGATACGCAGTATTTT
TRBV6-6,TRBJ2-1,TRBD1,-,CASRPTGSSYNEQFF,TGTGCCAGCAGGCCGACAGGGAGCTCCTACAATGAGCAGTTCTTC
TRBV9,TRBJ1-6,-,-,CASSVSGTANSPLHF,TGTGCCAGCAGCGTTTCCGGGACTGCCAATTCACCCCTCCACTTT
TRBV18,TRBJ1-1,-,-,CASSPPYGGSNTEAFF,TGTGCCAGCTCACCACCGTACGGGGGTTCGAACACTGAAGCTTTCTTT
TRBV5-6,TRBJ2-3,TRBD1,-,CASSLGQVIITDTQYF,TGTGCCAGCAGCCTCGGACAGGTGATCATCACAGATACGCAGTATTTT
TRBV6-1,TRBJ1-4,-,-,CASSVTSGYFNEKLFF,TGTGCCAGCAGTGTGACTTCAGGGTACTTTAATGAAAAACTGTTTTTT
TRBV3-1/TRBV3-2,TRBJ2-3,TRBD2,-,CATSTSGTDTQYF,TGTGCCACTTCGACTAGCGGCACAGATACGCAGTATTTT
TRBV5-6,TRBJ1-2,-,once,CASSLDREYGYTF,TGTGCCAGCAGCTTGGACAGGGAGTATGGCTACACCTTC
TRBV6-4,TRBJ1-1,-,-,CASSDAPGTEAFF,TGTGCCAGCAGTGACGCCCCAGGAACTGAAGCTTTCTTT
TRBV7-9,TRBJ1-1,TRBD1,-,CASSPGQGKEEEAFF,TGTGCCAGCAGCCCGGGACAGGGCAAGGAAGAAGAAGCTTTCTTT
TRBV5-1,TRBJ2-2,-,-,CASSLWVRGPTRNTGELFF,TGCGCCAGCAGCTTGTGGGTCCGGGGTCCGACACGTAACACCGGGGAGCTGTTTTTT
TRBV10-3,TRBJ2-7,TRBD1,-,CATRTGGQAYEQYF,TGTGCCACCCGGACAGGGGGCCAAGCCTACGAGCAGTACTTC
TRBV7-2,TRBJ1-2,-,-,CASSNGQIYGYTF,TGTGCCAGCAGCAACGGACAAATCTATGGCTACACCTTC
TRBV10-1,TRBJ1-1,-,-,CASSPRGGAKTEAFF,TGCGCCAGCAGTCCTCGCGGGGGGGCGAAGACTGAAGCTTTCTTT
TRBV19,TRBJ1-5,-,-,CASSNRVSGLLNQPQHF,TGTGCCAGTAGTAATCGAGTTTCGGGTCTCCTAAATCAGCCCCAGCATTTT
TRBV7-9,TRBJ1-6,-,-,CASSTQVSPLHF,TGTGCCAGCAGCACCCAGGTTTCACCCCTCCACTTT
TRBV18,TRBJ1-4,TRBD1,-,CASSRDQGAYEKLFF,TGTGCCAGCTCACGGGATCAGGGGGCGTATGAAAAACTGTTTTTT